This T cell receptor (beta chain) was found in a study of cytomegalovirus exposure and HLA in healthy donors. The CDR3 sequence is 15 residues long. The V gene's germline CDR1 is MRHNA and CDR2 SNTAGT. Germline trimming cut 0 bases from V and 8 bases from J; bases unmatched to any gene: 2. The table lists this clone with a few counts. The PCR ran on 60 Vbeta and 13 Jbeta primers. Clones were sequenced by immunoSEQ multiplex PCR, and TCRdb holds only the in-frame ones, with some missing. The table lists some 170,000 clones, 65% to 75% of them singletons. The clonotype was recovered from a human donor in good health. The chain has TRBV6-4 and TRBJ2-1; 12 positions match TRBD2. Sequenced material: PBMCs. This CDR3 reads CASSDSTSGGDEQFF. The CDR3, as DNA: TGTGCCAGCAGTGACTCGACTAGCGGGGGAGATGAGCAGTTCTTC.